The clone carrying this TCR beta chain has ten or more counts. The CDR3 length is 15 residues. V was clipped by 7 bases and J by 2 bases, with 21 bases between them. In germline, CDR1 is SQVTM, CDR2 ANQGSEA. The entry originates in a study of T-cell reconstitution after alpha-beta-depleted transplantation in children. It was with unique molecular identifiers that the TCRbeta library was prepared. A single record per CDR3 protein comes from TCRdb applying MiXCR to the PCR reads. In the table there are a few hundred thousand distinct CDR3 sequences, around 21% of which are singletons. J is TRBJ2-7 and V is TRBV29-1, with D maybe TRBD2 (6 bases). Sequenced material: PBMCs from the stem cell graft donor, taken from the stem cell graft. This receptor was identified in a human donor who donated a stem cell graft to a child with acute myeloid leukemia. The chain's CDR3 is CSDTVSGVGAYEQYF. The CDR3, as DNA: TGCAGCGACACAGTATCGGGGGTAGGGGCCTACGAGCAGTACTTC.